This TCR beta chain derives from a study of blood T cells in healthy people across ages. The study, taken as a whole, reports: TCR beta diversity per million T cells fell roughly linearly with age.

Alongside a J-beta primer mix, a sample-barcoded 5' primer served in a second PCR lasting about 7 to 11 cycles. Every cDNA was tagged by a template-switch adaptor with 12 random nucleotides. TCRdb re-analysed the 5' RACE reads in MiXCR, keeping a single row per CDR3 protein. This sample has 600,000 or so distinct CDR3 sequences; around 48% occur once, and the top ten carry around 24%. This clonotype was found a few times. The antigen remains unidentified. V dropped 5 bases and J dropped 2; count of bases not matched to a gene: 8. The CDR3 has 15 amino acids. Germline V gene data show CDR1 as SEHNR and CDR2 as FQNEAQ (reference sequence). The people who gave samples were healthy Caucasians from Russia, aged roughly 6 to 95.

J is TRBJ2-7 and V is TRBV7-9; 8 bases are a match to TRBD1. Sequencing was carried out using blood. This receptor was identified in a man older than 75 in good health. The CDR3 nucleotides read TGTGCCAGCAGCCCGAGGACAGGGTTTCCCTACGAGCAGTACTTC. This codes for CASSPRTGFPYEQYF.